This TCR beta chain was recorded in a study of cytomegalovirus exposure and HLA in healthy donors. Study information: The early release's HLA-typed donors yielded some 85 million unique TCRs. Study-wide results and caveats: As confirmed in vitro, a few CMV-associated chains were specific for CMV antigens. While the bulk of TCR sequences proved rare, some public TCRs turned up in many donors.

As for this clone: Its antigen is as yet unknown.

Researchers ran the PCR with 60 Vbeta and 13 Jbeta primers. Only in-frame clones appear in the TCRdb table, and some are missing; sequencing was by immunoSEQ multiplex PCR. The sample data list around 140,000 clones. The trim removed 6 bases at V and 0 bases at J, leaving 8 bases unmatched. In germline, CDR1 is KGHSH, CDR2 LQKENI. The CDR3 runs 16 residues. J is TRBJ1-5 and V is TRBV18; 7 positions agree with TRBD1. This receptor was identified in a man aged 18-30 years in good health and CMV-seronegative. Specimen: PBMCs. The CDR3, as DNA: TGTGCCAGCTCCATCCGCGACAGGGATAGCAATCAGCCCCAGCATTTT. This encodes CASSIRDRDSNQPQHF.